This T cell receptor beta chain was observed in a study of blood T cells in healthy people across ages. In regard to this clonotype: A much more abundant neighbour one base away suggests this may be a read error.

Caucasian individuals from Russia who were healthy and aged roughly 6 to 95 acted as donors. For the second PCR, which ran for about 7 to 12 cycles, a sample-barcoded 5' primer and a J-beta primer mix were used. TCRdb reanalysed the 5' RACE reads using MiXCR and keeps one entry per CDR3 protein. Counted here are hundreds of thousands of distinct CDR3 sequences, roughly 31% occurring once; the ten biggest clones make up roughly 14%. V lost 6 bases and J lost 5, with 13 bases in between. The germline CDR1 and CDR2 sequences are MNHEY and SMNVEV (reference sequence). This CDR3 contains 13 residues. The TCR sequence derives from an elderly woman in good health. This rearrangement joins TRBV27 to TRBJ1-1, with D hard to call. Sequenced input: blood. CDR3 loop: CASRLGSWTEAFF. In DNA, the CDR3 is TGTGCCAGCAGGTTAGGGTCGTGGACTGAAGCTTTCTTT.